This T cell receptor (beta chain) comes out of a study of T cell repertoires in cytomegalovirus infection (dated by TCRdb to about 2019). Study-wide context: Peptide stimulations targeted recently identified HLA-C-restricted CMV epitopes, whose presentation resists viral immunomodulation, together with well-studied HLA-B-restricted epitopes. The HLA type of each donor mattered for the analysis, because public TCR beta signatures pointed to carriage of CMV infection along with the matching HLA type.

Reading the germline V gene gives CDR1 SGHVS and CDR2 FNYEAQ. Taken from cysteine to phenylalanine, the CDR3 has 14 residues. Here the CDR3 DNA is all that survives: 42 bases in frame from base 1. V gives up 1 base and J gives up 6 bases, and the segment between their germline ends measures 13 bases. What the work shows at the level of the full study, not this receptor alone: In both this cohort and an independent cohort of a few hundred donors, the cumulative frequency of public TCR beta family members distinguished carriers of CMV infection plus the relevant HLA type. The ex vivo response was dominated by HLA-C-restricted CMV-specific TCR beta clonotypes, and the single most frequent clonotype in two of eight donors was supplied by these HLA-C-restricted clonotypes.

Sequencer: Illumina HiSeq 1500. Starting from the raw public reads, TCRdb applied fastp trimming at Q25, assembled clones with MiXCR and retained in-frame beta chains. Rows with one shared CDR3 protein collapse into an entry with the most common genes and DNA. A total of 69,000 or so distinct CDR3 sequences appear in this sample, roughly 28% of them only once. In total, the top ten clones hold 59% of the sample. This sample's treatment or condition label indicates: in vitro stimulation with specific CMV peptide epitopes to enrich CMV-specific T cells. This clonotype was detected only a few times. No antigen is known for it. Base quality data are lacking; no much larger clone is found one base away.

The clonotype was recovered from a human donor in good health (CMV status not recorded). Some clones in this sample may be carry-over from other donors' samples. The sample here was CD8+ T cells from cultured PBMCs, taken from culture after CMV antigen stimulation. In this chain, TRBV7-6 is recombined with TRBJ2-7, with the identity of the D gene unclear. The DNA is TGTGCCAGCAGCTTAGGACTCTCTGGTTCCGAGCAGTACTTC. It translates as CASSLGLSGSEQYF. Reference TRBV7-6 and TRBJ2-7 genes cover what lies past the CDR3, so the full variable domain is GAGVSQSPRYKVTKRGQDVALRCDPISGHVSLYWYRQALGQGPEFLTYFNYEAQQDKSGLPNDRFSAERPEGSISTLTIQRTEQRDSAMYRCASSLGLSGSEQYFGPGTRLTVT.